This T cell receptor beta chain is from a study of blood T cell repertoires in COVID-19 (dated by TCRdb to 2019 to 2021). Concerning the study at large: Samples from collaborators originated in the United States, Italy and Spain and spanned both the acute and convalescent phases of COVID-19. The material from the prospective study consisted of cDNA or gDNA derived from T cells, B-cell-depleted T cells, or PBMCs. The dataset comprised deeply sampled blood TCRbeta repertoires from subjects exposed to, actively infected with, or recovered from COVID-19. The repertoires were released in a freely available public database intended as a resource for research on the immune response to SARS-CoV-2. Samples came from the ongoing ImmuneRACE study (first 160 participants) plus 1,254 subjects from 6 global collaborators. A de-identified subject ID, COVID-19 status, age in years and sex were almost always included in the sample metadata. Where available, HLA class I and class II types were obtained from metadata supplied by the sample provider rather than from assay-based typing. The paper as a whole reports these results and caveats: How much clinical and demographic metadata was included differed by source and by participant, and the metadata was provided uncurated.

A distance of 15 bases separates the germline ends of V and J, which lose 4 bases and 0 bases respectively. From the cysteine through the phenylalanine, the CDR3 covers 16 amino acids. Only CDR3 DNA remains: 48 bases, in frame from the first base. The germline V gene (reference sequence) sets CDR1 to SGHKS and CDR2 to YYEKEE. Participants in the prospective study were aged roughly 18 to 100 years, lived in 20 to 25 United States geographic areas, and enrolled through a virtual design. To assign participants to cohorts, the prospective study relied on clinical history that participants themselves reported in a screening survey and a study questionnaire. Recovered participants in ImmuneRACE Cohort 3 were defined by two consecutive negative NP/OP PCR tests, clearance by a healthcare professional, or resolution of symptoms. Each participant in the prospective study had whole blood, serum and a nasopharyngeal or oropharyngeal swab collected by mobile phlebotomists. Additional blood draws and questionnaires over an approximately two-month period could optionally be provided by prospective study participants. Before DNA extraction, blood samples from the prospective study were shipped at room temperature or frozen.

The immunoSEQ Assay, a bias-controlled multiplex PCR, was used to amplify TCRbeta CDR3 regions from genomic DNA. The original methods were these. Nucleated cell counts per sample were estimated from amplification of reference gene primers within the assay. To quantify the absolute abundance of each unique TCRbeta CDR3 rearrangement, sequence reads were collapsed and filtered. For each sample, productive Simpson clonality was calculated as the square root of Simpson's diversity index over productive rearrangements. This immuneACCESS table, as held by TCRdb, lists in-frame sequences with V and J called but not all clones. Of the missing ones, under half trace to an unresolved V gene in checked studies; the others have no known cause. From that table come the V and J calls and clone size; the DNA was used to work out D and trimming. Recorded for this sample are about 300,000 clones; approximately 90% of them occurred a single time. The top ten hold around 1.1% of the sample.

This clone was seen more than once but under ten times. What antigen it recognizes has not been identified. It has no much larger one-base neighbor in the sample; base qualities were not kept. The sequenced sample was PBMCs or T cells enriched from blood (not recorded which). The V and J genes are TRBV5-5 and TRBJ2-3; possibly the D gene is TRBD2, per 6 matching bases. The TCR sequence derives from a woman in her 30s who had recovered from COVID-19. The CDR3 protein is CASSGRGTQSTDTQYF. The nucleotide sequence reads as follows: TGTGCCAGCAGCGGGCGAGGGACTCAGAGCACAGATACGCAGTATTTT. The entire variable domain, with the stretches around the CDR3 drawn from the reference TRBV5-5 and TRBJ2-3 proteins, is DAGVTQSPTHLIKTRGQQVTLRCSPISGHKSVSWYQQVLGQGPQFIFQYYEKEERGRGNFPDRFSARQFPNYSSELNVNALLLGDSALYLCASSGRGTQSTDTQYFGPGTRLTVL.